This is a list of T cell receptor beta chains from one sample in a study of blood T cell repertoires in COVID-19. Sequencing used immunoSEQ multiplex PCR; TCRdb keeps in-frame clones, though not all of them. This sample yields 90,000 to 150,000 clones, of which roughly three quarters are seen a single time; 7.9% belongs to the top ten. Material: peripheral blood. Receptors originate from a human donor in a cohort sampled during active COVID-19. Each CDR3 is given with its conserved first and last residue. The D gene is left open where the match is weak.

cdr3_aa cdr3_length j_call d_call v_call
CASRTGNTEAFF 12 TRBJ1-1 . TRBV2
CASSLDPTQGYSNQPQHF 18 TRBJ1-5 . TRBV11-3
CASSTRLAGTYEQYF 15 TRBJ2-7 TRBD2 TRBV2
CASSPTGAHEQYF 13 TRBJ2-7 TRBD1 TRBV27
CASSVAGELNEKLFF 15 TRBJ1-4 . TRBV9
CASSGYRVRDTEAFF 15 TRBJ1-1 . TRBV19
CASSPGAGAFF 11 TRBJ1-1 . TRBV5-6
CASSYEGGAGSEKLFF 16 TRBJ1-4 . TRBV5-6
CASSYPDNSGANVLTF 16 TRBJ2-6 . TRBV6-5
CASSFRVTEAFF 12 TRBJ1-1 . TRBV5-6
CATHDRVEKLFF 12 TRBJ1-4 TRBD1 TRBV6-5
CASSSQGLPQHF 12 TRBJ1-5 TRBD1 TRBV7-9
CASRTDSYEQYF 12 TRBJ2-7 . TRBV25-1
CASSLLRDRAYEQYF 15 TRBJ2-7 TRBD1 TRBV28
CASSRLAGGLSRQETQYF 18 TRBJ2-5 TRBD2 TRBV18
CASSSTGENTEAFF 14 TRBJ1-1 TRBD1 TRBV5-6
CASSSATRTPYEQYF 15 TRBJ2-7 . TRBV6-5
CASRVNGGSSYNEQFF 16 TRBJ2-1 . TRBV28
CASSPPTTSDEQYF 14 TRBJ2-7 TRBD2 TRBV18
CASSGLSYEQYF 12 TRBJ2-7 . TRBV7-9
CASSPTSGDYEQYF 14 TRBJ2-7 TRBD2 TRBV5-1
CASSDPVSGSHEQYF 15 TRBJ2-7 TRBD2 TRBV6-1
CASSLDNRAEAFF 13 TRBJ1-1 . TRBV5-6
CASSQRGGGSEQYF 14 TRBJ2-7 . TRBV18
CASSPPRRSYEQYF 14 TRBJ2-7 . TRBV7-9
CASSRDQPQHF 11 TRBJ1-5 . TRBV6-6
CASRGGTGPYEQYF 14 TRBJ2-7 TRBD1 TRBV6-5
CASSLVGGSSGANVLTF 17 TRBJ2-6 TRBD2 TRBV5-4
CASSSASGGREQYF 14 TRBJ2-7 TRBD2 TRBV28
CATSGTGDEQYF 12 TRBJ2-7 TRBD1 TRBV24-1
CAVLGVYLNTEAFF 14 TRBJ1-1 . TRBV6-5
CASSLWTGGTEAFF 14 TRBJ1-1 TRBD1 TRBV5-1
CASSLGQGSEKLFF 14 TRBJ1-4 TRBD1 TRBV5-6
CASSSPVGQGRYEQYF 16 TRBJ2-7 TRBD1 TRBV28
CATSRDSMESYEQYF 15 TRBJ2-7 . TRBV15
CASSGQLSYEQYF 13 TRBJ2-7 . TRBV5-1
CASSQLRAASNQPQHF 16 TRBJ1-5 . TRBV7-8
CASSPREGVNQPQHF 15 TRBJ1-5 . TRBV25-1
CASSENRIGTYGYTF 15 TRBJ1-2 . TRBV6-1
CASSLWGGDNYGYTF 15 TRBJ1-2 . TRBV5-4
CASTQGDSPLHF 12 TRBJ1-6 TRBD1 TRBV28
CASSLEVQGPEQYF 14 TRBJ2-7 TRBD1 TRBV7-9
CASEPGQHSGNTIYF 15 TRBJ1-3 TRBD1 TRBV6-5
CASSLQGDGYTF 12 TRBJ1-2 TRBD1 TRBV7-8
CASSRTEDYEQYF 13 TRBJ2-7 . TRBV5-6
CASSLGVQGAAYGYTF 16 TRBJ1-2 TRBD1 TRBV5-1
CASSPTTGGTNEKLFF 16 TRBJ1-4 TRBD1 TRBV18
CATSDNERLYNEQFF 15 TRBJ2-1 . TRBV24-1
CASSDTGNTGELFF 14 TRBJ2-2 . TRBV9
CASSSPQGNEQYF 13 TRBJ2-7 TRBD1 TRBV7-9
CASSLVRGSNYGYTF 15 TRBJ1-2 . TRBV5-1
CASRGGTQGNTIYF 14 TRBJ1-3 . TRBV10-2
CASSYSGTAYEQYF 14 TRBJ2-7 TRBD1 TRBV6-6
CASSLGRDTEAFF 13 TRBJ1-1 . TRBV5-1
CASSYSRQGGNEQYF 15 TRBJ2-7 . TRBV6-5